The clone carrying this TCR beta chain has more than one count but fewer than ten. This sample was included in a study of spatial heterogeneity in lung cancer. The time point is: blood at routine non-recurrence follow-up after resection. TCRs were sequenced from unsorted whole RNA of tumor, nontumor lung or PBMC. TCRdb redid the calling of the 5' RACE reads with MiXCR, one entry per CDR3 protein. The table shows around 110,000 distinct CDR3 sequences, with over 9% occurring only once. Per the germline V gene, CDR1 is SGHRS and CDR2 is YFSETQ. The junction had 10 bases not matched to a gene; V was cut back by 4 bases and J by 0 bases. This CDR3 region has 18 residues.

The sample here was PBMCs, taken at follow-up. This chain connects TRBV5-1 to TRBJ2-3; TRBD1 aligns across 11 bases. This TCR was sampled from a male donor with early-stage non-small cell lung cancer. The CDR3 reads CASSPDRGRLSSTDTQYF. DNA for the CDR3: TGCGCCAGCAGCCCGGACAGGGGGCGACTCTCTAGCACAGATACGCAGTATTTT.